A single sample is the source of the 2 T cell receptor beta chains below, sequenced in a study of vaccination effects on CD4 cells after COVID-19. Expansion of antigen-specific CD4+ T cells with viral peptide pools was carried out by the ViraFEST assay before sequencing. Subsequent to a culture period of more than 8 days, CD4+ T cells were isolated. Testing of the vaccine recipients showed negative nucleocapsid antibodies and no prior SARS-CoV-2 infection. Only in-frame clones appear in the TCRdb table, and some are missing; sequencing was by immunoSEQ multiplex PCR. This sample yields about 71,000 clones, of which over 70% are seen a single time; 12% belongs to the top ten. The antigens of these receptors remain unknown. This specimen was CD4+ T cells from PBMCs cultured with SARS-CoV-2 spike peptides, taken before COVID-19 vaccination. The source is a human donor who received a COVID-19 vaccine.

The CDR3 is CASNRGGTGANVLTF. The CDR3 nucleotides are TGTGCCAGCAACCGAGGGGGAACTGGGGCCAACGTCCTGACTTTC. The V gene is TRBV5-8, the J gene TRBJ2-6; perhaps TRBD1 as D (6 bases). Germline V gene lookup returns CDR1 SGHTS and CDR2 YDEGEE. V was trimmed by 6 bases and J by 2 bases, leaving 12 bases between them. The CDR3 runs to 15 residues.

The CDR3 here is CASSESFSNQPQHF. CDR3 sequence (DNA): TGTGCCAGCAGTGAGTCGTTTAGCAATCAGCCCCAGCATTTT. The rearrangement links TRBV6-1 to TRBJ1-5, with unresolved D. Trimming stripped 3 bases from V and 0 bases from J, with 6 bases between. This CDR3 is built from 14 residues. CDR1 is MNHNS, CDR2 SASEGT, per germline.